This entry concerns a single T cell receptor (beta chain). No antigen is known for it. The data belong to a study of blood T cells in healthy people across ages. Study-wide results and caveats: There were more naive CD4+ cells and higher diversity in long-lived donors than in aged donors.

Unmatched junction bases numbered 14, after V lost 5 bases and J lost 5 bases. This CDR3 has 15 amino acids. The V gene's germline CDR1 is DFQATT and CDR2 SNEGSKA (reference sequence). Healthy Russian Caucasian donors spanned ages about 6 to 95 years. A sample-barcoded 5' primer and a J-beta primer mix were used in a second PCR of roughly 6 to 12 cycles. A 12-random-nucleotide template-switch adaptor tagged each cDNA molecule. TCRdb re-analysed the 5' RACE reads in MiXCR, keeping a single row per CDR3 protein. The data contain about 1,400,000 distinct CDR3 sequences, approximately 40% of them singletons.

The clonotype comes from a woman between 18 and 30 years old in good health. Sequenced: blood. The V gene is TRBV20-1, the J gene TRBJ1-2; TRBD1 matches 7 bases. CDR3 nucleotide sequence: TGCAGTGCTCGACCTACTGAGGGGGCGGATTATGGCTACACCTTC. Its translation is CSARPTEGADYGYTF.